These 8 T cell receptor beta chains were all obtained from the same sample, sequenced in a study of T cells after yellow fever vaccination. TCRdb reanalysed the 5' RACE reads using MiXCR and keeps one entry per CDR3 protein. The repertoire holds more than 300,000 distinct CDR3 sequences, with 6.5% to 8.5% as singletons. The specimen was PBMCs, collected roughly 45 days after the first yellow fever vaccination. All receptors derive from a man aged 18 to 29 who received the YFV17D yellow fever vaccine.

The chain uses TRBV27 and TRBJ2-3; 7 bases align to TRBD2. This CDR3 spans 16 amino acids. Germline V gene data show CDR1 as MNHEY and CDR2 as SMNVEV (reference sequence). The V gene end was trimmed by 0 bases and the J gene end by 2 bases; junction bases not matched to a gene: 5. CDR3 bases: TGTGCCAGCAGTTTATCGCCAGCGGGGTTCACAGATACGCAGTATTTT. Amino acid sequence: CASSLSPAGFTDTQYF.

This clonotype has a handful of counts. V and J are TRBV19 and TRBJ1-6; the match to TRBD1 covers 10 bases. The germline V gene has CDR1 LNHDA and CDR2 SQIVND (reference sequence). Unmatched junction bases numbered 7, after V lost 1 base and J lost 10 bases. The CDR3 loop spans 16 amino acids. The CDR3 protein is CASSIVPGTGVSPLHF. CDR3 nucleotide sequence: TGTGCCAGTAGTATAGTCCCCGGGACAGGGGTCTCACCCCTCCACTTT.

This rearrangement joins TRBV14 to TRBJ2-1; no clear D gene. The CDR3 sequence is 13 residues long. The germline V gene has CDR1 SGHDN and CDR2 FVKESK. Between the trimmed V and J ends, which lost 3 bases and 6 bases, there was a span of 9 bases. Here the CDR3 reads CASSHHGGNEQFF. The CDR3, as DNA: TGTGCCAGCAGCCATCATGGTGGCAATGAGCAGTTCTTC.

Written as DNA, the CDR3 is TGCAGTGCTAGAGAAGGCGGCGACAGCTCCTACGAGCAGTACTTC. Protein: CSAREGGDSSYEQYF. This chain joins TRBV20-1 and TRBJ2-7; a possible D gene is TRBD1 (5 bases). V was trimmed by 0 bases and J by 0 bases, leaving 12 bases between them. CDR1 and CDR2 (germline): DFQATT, SNEGSKA (reference sequence). The CDR3 is 15 amino acids.

Ten or more counts support this clonotype. The chain joins TRBV7-2 to TRBJ1-5, with 9 nucleotides matching TRBD1. J lost 2 bases, V lost 5 bases, and 1 base had no gene match. The germline CDR1 and CDR2 sequences are SGHTA and FQGNSA. The CDR3 totals 14 residues. Here the CDR3 reads CASSRTGGNQPQHF. CDR3 DNA sequence: TGTGCCAGCAGCCGGACAGGGGGCAATCAGCCCCAGCATTTT.

This clonotype showed up many times. This rearrangement joins TRBV4-2 to TRBJ2-3; 7 bases are a match to TRBD1. The CDR3 contains 15 residues. V lost 4 bases, J lost 7 bases, and 11 bases stayed unmatched. Germline V gene lookup returns CDR1 LGHNA and CDR2 YNFKEQ. The chain's CDR3 is CASSPGTARLNTQYF. The CDR3 DNA is TGTGCCAGCAGCCCCGGGACAGCTAGGCTAAATACGCAGTATTTT.

This clonotype was seen only a few times. CDR3 protein: CASSSPRGTLAKNIQYF. The DNA for the CDR3 is TGTGCCAGCAGCTCCCCCAGGGGGACCTTAGCCAAAAACATTCAGTACTTC. The J gene is TRBJ2-4, the V gene TRBV7-9; TRBD1 agrees at 7 bases. The J segment lost 0 bases and the V segment lost 4 bases, leaving 9 bases of the junction unmatched. This CDR3 comprises 17 residues. Germline assignment: CDR1 SEHNR and CDR2 FQNEAQ (reference sequence).

This clonotype was recorded a few times. The genes are TRBV6-5 and TRBJ1-5; no firm D call. Germline-derived CDR1 and CDR2 are MNHEY and SVGAGI. The V gene lost 0 bases and the J gene lost 4 bases, with 7 bases spanning the gap. This CDR3 has 14 amino acids. CDR3 coding DNA: TGTGCCAGCAGTTACTCCAGATTTAATCAGCCCCAGCATTTT. Its translation: CASSYSRFNQPQHF.